This entry describes one T cell receptor (beta chain). Antigen specificity is unknown. Researchers ran the PCR with 60 Vbeta and 13 Jbeta primers. The data were produced by immunoSEQ multiplex PCR, yet TCRdb's version contains in-frame clones alone and is incomplete. The sample yields 90,000 to 120,000 clones, around three quarters seen once. Germline loops: CDR1 ENHRY, CDR2 SYGVKD. J gave up 0 bases and V 3 bases, and 10 bases lay outside the gene matches. The CDR3 totals 18 residues. The data were obtained in a study of cytomegalovirus exposure and HLA in healthy donors. About the research overall: Prior work identified 117 million unique TCR beta sequences in around 170 million T cells. Study-wide results and limits: An Asian-associated ancestry cluster reportedly showed fewer N-insertions than the roughly 700-donor mean in a later analysis.

The TCR sequence derives from a male donor in good health and CMV-seronegative. The sequencing input was PBMCs. The chain employs TRBV10-3 and TRBJ2-7; 11 positions agree with TRBD2. CDR3 coding DNA: TGTGCCATCAGTGATGGTTTTAGCGGGAGGGGGGGCTCCTACGAGCAGTACTTC. This codes for CAISDGFSGRGGSYEQYF.